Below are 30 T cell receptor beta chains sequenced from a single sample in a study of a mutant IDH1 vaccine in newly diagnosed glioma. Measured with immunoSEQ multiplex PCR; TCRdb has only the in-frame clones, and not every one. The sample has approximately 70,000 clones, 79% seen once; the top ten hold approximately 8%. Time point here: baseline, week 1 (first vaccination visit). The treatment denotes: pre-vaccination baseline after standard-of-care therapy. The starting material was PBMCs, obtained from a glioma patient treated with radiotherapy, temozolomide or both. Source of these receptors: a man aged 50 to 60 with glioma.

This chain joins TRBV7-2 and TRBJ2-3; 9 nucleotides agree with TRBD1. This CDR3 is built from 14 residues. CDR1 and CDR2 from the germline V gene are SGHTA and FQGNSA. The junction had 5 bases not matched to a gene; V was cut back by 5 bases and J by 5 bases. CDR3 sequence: CASSLRDRVDTQYF. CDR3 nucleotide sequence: TGTGCCAGCAGCCTCCGGGACAGGGTAGATACGCAGTATTTT.

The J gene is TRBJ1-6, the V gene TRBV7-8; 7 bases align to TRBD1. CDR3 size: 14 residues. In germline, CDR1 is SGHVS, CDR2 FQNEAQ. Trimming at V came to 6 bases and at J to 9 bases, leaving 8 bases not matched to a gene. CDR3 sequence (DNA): TGTGCCAGCAGTTCCGACAGGGTGACTTCACCCCTCCACTTT. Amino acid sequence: CASSSDRVTSPLHF.

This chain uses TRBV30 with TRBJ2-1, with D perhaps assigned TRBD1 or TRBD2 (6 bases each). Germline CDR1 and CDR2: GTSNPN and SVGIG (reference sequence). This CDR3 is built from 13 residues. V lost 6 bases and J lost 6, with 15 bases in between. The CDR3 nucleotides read TGTGCCTGTTCAAGGGGGGCCCCCAATGAGCAGTTCTTC. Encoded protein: CACSRGAPNEQFF.

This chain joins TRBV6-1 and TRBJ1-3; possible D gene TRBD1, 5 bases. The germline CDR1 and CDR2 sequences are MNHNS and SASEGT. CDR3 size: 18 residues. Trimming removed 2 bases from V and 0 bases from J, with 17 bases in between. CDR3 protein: CASSEFGGTASSGNTIYF. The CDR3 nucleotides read TGTGCCAGCAGTGAATTCGGAGGGACTGCGAGCTCTGGAAACACCATATATTTT.

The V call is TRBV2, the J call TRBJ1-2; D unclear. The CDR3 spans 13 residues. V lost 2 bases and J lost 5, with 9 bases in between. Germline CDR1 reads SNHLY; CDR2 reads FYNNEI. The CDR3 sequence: CASSEWAAYGYTF. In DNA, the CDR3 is TGTGCCAGCAGTGAATGGGCAGCGTATGGCTACACCTTC.

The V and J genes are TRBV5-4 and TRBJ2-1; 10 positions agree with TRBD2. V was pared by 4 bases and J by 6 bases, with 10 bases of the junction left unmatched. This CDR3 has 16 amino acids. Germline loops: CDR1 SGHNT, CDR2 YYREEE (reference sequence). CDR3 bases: TGTGCCAGCAGCGGGCTTAGCGGGGGGTTTACCAATGAGCAGTTCTTC. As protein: CASSGLSGGFTNEQFF.

The CDR3 coding sequence is TGTGCCAGCAGCTTAGGAGGAAATTCACCCCTCCACTTT. Protein sequence: CASSLGGNSPLHF. The genes are TRBV5-5 and TRBJ1-6; D ambiguous. The ends were cut back, 2 bases at V and 7 bases at J, with 7 bases in the middle. The germline V gene has CDR1 SGHKS and CDR2 YYEKEE (reference sequence). This CDR3 has 13 residues.

The CDR3 coding sequence is TGCGCCAGCAGAACCACGAACACTGAAGCTTTCTTT. Its protein is CASRTTNTEAFF. The rearrangement joins TRBV10-1 to TRBJ1-1; no definite D call. This CDR3 comprises 12 residues. The germline CDR1 and CDR2 sequences are WNHNN and SYGVQD (reference sequence). V lost 6 bases, J lost 1 base, and 6 bases lay in between.

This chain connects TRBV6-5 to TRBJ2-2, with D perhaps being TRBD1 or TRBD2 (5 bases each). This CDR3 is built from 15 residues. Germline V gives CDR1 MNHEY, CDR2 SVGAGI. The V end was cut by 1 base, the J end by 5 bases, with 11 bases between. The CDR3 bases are TGTGCCAGCAGTTACTATCTGTGGGGGACCGGGGAGCTGTTTTTT. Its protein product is CASSYYLWGTGELFF.

The CDR3 region is CASSWWGEPTGELFF. The CDR3 DNA is TGTGCCAGCAGCTGGTGGGGGGAACCAACAGGGGAGCTGTTTTTT. The genes are TRBV7-9 and TRBJ2-2; tentative D call: TRBD2 (6 bases). Germline CDR1 SEHNR, CDR2 FQNEAQ (reference sequence). V was clipped by 4 bases and J by 8 bases, with 17 bases between them. The CDR3 is 15 amino acids.

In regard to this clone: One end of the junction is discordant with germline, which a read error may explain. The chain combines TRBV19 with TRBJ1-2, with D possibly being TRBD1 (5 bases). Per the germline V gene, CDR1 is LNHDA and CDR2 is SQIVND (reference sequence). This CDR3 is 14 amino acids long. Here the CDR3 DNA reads TGTGCCAGTAGTACAGGAGGGGTTAACTATGGCAACACCTTC. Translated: CASSTGGVNYGNTF.

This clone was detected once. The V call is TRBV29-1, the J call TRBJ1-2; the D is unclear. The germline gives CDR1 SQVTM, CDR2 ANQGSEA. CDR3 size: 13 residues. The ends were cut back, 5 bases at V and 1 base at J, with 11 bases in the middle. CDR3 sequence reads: CSVSPGRNYGYTF. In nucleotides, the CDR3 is TGCAGCGTTAGTCCGGGTCGTAACTATGGCTACACCTTC.

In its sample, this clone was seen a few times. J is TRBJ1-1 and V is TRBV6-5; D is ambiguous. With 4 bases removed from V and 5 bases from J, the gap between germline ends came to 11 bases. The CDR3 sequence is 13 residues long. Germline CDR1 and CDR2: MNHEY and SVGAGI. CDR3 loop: CASSSEYGTEAFF. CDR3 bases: TGTGCCAGCAGTTCCGAGTACGGGACTGAAGCTTTCTTT.

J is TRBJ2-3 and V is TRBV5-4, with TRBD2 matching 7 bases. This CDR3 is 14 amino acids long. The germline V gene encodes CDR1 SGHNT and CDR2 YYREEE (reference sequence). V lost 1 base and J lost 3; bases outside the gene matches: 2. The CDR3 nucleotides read TGTGCCAGCAGCTTGAAAGCGGGGACAGATACGCAGTATTTT. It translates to CASSLKAGTDTQYF.

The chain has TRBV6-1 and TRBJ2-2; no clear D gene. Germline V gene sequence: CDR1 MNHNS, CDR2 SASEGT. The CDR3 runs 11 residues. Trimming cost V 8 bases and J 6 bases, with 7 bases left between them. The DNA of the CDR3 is TGTGCCAGCCGTGGGGCCGGGGAGCTGTTTTTT. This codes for CASRGAGELFF.

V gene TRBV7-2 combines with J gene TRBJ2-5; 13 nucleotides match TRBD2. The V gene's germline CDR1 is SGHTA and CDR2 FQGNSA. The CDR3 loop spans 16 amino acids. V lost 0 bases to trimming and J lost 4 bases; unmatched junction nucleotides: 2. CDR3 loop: CASSLAGLAGVETQYF. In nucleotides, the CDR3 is TGTGCCAGCAGCTTAGCAGGACTAGCGGGGGTAGAGACCCAGTACTTC.

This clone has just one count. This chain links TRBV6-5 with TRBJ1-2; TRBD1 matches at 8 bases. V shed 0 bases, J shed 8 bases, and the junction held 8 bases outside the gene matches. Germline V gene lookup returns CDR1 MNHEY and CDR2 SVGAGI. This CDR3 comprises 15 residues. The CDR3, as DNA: TGTGCCAGCAGTTACTCAATTTCGACAGGGGAGGGCTACACCTTC. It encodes CASSYSISTGEGYTF.

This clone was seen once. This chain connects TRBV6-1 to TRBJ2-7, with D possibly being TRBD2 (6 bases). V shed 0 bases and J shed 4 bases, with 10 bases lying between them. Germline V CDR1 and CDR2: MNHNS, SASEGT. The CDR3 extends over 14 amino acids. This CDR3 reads CASSEAHGSYEQYF. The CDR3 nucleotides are TGTGCCAGCAGTGAAGCGCACGGGAGTTACGAGCAGTACTTC.

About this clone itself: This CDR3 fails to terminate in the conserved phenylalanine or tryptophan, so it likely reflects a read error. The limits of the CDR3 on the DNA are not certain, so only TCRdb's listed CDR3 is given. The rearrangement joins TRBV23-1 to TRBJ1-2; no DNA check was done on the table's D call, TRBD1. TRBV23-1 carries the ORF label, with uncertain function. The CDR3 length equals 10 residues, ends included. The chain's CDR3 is CASSPGTGSD.

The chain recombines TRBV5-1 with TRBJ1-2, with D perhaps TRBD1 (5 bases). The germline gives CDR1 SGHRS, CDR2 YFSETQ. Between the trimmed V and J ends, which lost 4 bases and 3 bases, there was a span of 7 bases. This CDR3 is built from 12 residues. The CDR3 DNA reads TGCGCCAGCAGCATACAGGACTATGGCTACACCTTC. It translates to CASSIQDYGYTF.

The CDR3 loop reads CASSQDRRGQGNNEQFF. The CDR3 nucleotides read TGCGCCAGCAGCCAAGATAGGCGGGGACAGGGAAACAATGAGCAGTTCTTC. This sequence joins TRBV4-3 and TRBJ2-1, with 9 bases that match TRBD1. The CDR3 consists of 17 residues. The V segment lost 0 bases and the J segment 5 bases; nucleotides outside the gene matches: 8. From germline, CDR1 is LGHNA and CDR2 YSLEER.

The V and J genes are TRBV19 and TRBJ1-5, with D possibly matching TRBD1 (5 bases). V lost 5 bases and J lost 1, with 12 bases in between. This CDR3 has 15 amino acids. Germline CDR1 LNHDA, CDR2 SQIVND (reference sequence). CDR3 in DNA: TGTGCCAGTAGTGGGACGGGGGGGAGCAATCAGCCCCAGCATTTT. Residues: CASSGTGGSNQPQHF.

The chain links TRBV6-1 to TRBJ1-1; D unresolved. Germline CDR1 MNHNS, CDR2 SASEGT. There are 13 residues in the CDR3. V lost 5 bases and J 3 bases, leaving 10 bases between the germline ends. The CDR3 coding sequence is TGTGCCAGCAGTCCCTTGTGGGACACTGAAGCTTTCTTT. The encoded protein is CASSPLWDTEAFF.

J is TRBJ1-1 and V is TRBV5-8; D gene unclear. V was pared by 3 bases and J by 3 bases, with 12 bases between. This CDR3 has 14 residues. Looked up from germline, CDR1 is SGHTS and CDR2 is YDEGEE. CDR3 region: CASSSVFPDTEAFF. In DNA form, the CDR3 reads TGTGCCAGCAGCTCGGTCTTCCCGGACACTGAAGCTTTCTTT.

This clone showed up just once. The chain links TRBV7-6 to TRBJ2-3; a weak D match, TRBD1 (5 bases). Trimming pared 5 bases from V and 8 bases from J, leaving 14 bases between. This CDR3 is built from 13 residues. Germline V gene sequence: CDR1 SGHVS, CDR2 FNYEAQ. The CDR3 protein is CASSQDTMATQYF. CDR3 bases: TGTGCCAGCAGCCAGGACACAATGGCTACGCAGTATTTT.

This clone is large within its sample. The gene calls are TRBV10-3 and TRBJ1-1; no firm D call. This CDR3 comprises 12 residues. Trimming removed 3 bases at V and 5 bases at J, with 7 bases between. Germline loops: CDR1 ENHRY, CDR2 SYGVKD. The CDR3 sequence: CAISDSGTEAFF. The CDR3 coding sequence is TGTGCCATCAGTGATTCCGGGACTGAAGCTTTCTTT.

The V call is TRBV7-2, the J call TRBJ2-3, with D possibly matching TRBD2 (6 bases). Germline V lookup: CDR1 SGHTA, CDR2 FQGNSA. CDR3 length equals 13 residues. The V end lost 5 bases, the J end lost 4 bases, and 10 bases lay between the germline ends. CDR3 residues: CASSRSGPDTQYF. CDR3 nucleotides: TGTGCCAGCAGCCGTAGCGGCCCAGATACGCAGTATTTT. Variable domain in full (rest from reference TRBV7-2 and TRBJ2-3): GAGVSQSPSNKVTEKGKDVELRCDPISGHTALYWYRQSLGQGLEFLIYFQGNSAPDKSGLPSDRFSAERTGGSVSTLTIQRTQQEDSAVYLCASSRSGPDTQYFGPGTRLTVL.

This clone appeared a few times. The CDR3 bases are TGTGCCAGCAGCGTAGAAGGGGACACCGGGGAGCTGTTTTTT. As protein: CASSVEGDTGELFF. V gene TRBV9 combines with J gene TRBJ2-2; tentative D call: TRBD1 (5 bases). Trimming stripped 0 bases from V and 3 bases from J, with 6 bases between. Per germline, CDR1 SGDLS and CDR2 YYNGEE. The CDR3 is 14 amino acids.

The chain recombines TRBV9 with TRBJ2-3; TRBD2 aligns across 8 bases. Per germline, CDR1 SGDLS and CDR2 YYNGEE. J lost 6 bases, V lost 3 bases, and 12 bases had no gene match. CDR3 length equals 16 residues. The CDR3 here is CASSDGLGGAGDTQYF. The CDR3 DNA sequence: TGTGCCAGCAGCGACGGACTCGGGGGGGCCGGGGATACGCAGTATTTT.

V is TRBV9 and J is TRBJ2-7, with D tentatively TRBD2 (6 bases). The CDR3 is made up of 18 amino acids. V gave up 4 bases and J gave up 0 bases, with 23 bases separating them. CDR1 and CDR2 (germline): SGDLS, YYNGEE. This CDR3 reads CASSPGTRAHESSYEQYF. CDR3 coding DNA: TGTGCCAGCAGCCCGGGGACTCGCGCGCACGAAAGCTCCTACGAGCAGTACTTC.